This TCR beta chain emerged from a study of T cell responses to AZD1222 COVID-19 vaccine (dated by TCRdb to the early 2020s). Concerning the study at large: TCR sequencing was performed for 233 trial participants, of whom about 200 were given two doses of AZD1222 and some 26 were given two doses of MenACWY control vaccine. Trial participants were enrolled by age into subgroups of 18-55, 56-69 and 70-plus years, and around 150, 29 and 61 TCR-sequenced participants, respectively, were included in these subgroups. Study-wide conclusions, independent of this receptor: Participants were mostly white British and included more females than males, and it was suggested by the authors that clonal diversity may have been underestimated. Nearly half of unique spike-specific TCRs reportedly recognized epitopes outside regions mutated in the B.1.351 and B.1.1.7 variants. After two AZD1222 doses, spike-specific TCR breadth and depth were significantly higher than at day 0 and than in MenACWY recipients. Conclusions about previously exposed vaccinees are limited because only 5 or 6 AZD1222 recipients were SARS-CoV-2 seropositive at baseline. No day 14 peak-response samples were available, so repertoires were characterized only after the peak T cell response. Vaccine-associated CD4 TCRs spanned the whole spike protein, with dominant responses in regions 160-218 and 743-854. In the small 56-69-year group, the increase in depth fell short of significance, most likely because of low power.

The time point label corresponds to: about 28 days (+/-7) after the second vaccine dose. Because spike-specific TCR depth and breadth did not differ between the two schedules, AZD1222 recipients who got a second dose at roughly 4 weeks were pooled with those who got a second dose at roughly 12 weeks. Samples from vaccinated people were obtained from the UK trials COV001 and COV002, which included a single-blind randomized controlled phase 2/3 trial of AZD1222 (ChAdOx1 nCoV-19) in healthy adults. For TCRbeta chain sequencing, PBMC samples from trial participants were taken at day 0 and at day 28 after the second dose. Worth noting for this clone: The antigen this receptor binds is unknown. The input lacks base qualities; no much larger clone sits a single base away.

The CDR3, cysteine through phenylalanine, is 13 amino acids long. Only CDR3 DNA remains: 39 bases, in frame from the first base. V is pared back by 6 bases and J by 8 bases, with 12 bases lying between the germline termini. CDR1 and CDR2 were assigned from the germline V gene as SGDLS and YYNGEE. The CDR3 regions of human TCRbeta chains were analyzed by immunosequencing. Concerning the study's data processing: TCRs in the repertoires were compared against a reference library of SARS-CoV-2-specific TCRs that had been generated with the MIRA antigen-specificity platform. Breadth was defined as the fraction of unique TCRs that were SARS-CoV-2-associated, and depth was defined as the fraction of total T cells that were SARS-CoV-2-associated. Using the MIRA data, each spike-specific TCR was mapped to the spike region that the TCR reacts to and placed in a CD4 or CD8 class. Log10-transformed breadth and depth values were compared by one-way ANOVA with Sidak's multiple comparisons tests. In TCRdb, the immuneACCESS table is reduced to in-frame sequences with V and J assigned. These tables do not hold every clone; where another copy was compared, an unresolved V gene accounts for under half, and the others remain unexplained. D and trimming were read from the DNA, whereas the V and J calls and clone size are those reported in that table. A total of about 160,000 clones appear in this sample, 92% of them only once. Approximately 3.5% of the sample belongs to the ten largest clones.

The source is an adult who received the AZD1222 COVID-19 vaccine. Recombination connected TRBV9 to TRBJ1-6; no D segment can be confidently identified. The specimen comprised peripheral blood, sampled 28 days after the second AZD1222 dose. The CDR3 is CASNRERDSPLHF. The sequence in DNA is TGTGCCAGCAATCGGGAAAGGGATTCACCCCTCCACTTT.